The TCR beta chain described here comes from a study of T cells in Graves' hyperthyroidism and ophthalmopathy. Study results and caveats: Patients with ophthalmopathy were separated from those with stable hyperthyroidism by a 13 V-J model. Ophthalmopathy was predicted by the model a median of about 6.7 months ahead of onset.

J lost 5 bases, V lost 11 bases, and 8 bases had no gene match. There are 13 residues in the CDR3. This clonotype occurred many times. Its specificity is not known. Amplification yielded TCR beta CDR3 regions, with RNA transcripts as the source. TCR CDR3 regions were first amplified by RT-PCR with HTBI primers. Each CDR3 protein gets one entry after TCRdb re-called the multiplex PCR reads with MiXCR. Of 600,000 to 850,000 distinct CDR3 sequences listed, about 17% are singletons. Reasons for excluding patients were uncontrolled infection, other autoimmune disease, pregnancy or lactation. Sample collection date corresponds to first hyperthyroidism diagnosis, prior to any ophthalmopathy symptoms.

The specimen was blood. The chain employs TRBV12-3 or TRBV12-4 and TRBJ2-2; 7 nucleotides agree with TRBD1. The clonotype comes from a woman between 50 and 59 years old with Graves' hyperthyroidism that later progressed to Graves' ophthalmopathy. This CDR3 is CAGNRGGTGELFF. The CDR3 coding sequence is TGTGCCGGTAACAGGGGTGGTACCGGGGAGCTGTTTTTT.